Sequencing of this T cell receptor (beta chain) was carried out in a study of identical twins. A single record per CDR3 protein comes from TCRdb applying MiXCR to the 5' RACE reads. The profile covers 450,000 or so distinct CDR3 sequences, with 12% to 15% appearing a single time and about 0.54% taken by the ten largest. This clonotype was seen only a few times. Its specificity is not known. CDR1 SQVTM and CDR2 ANQGSEA come from the germline V gene. V was clipped by 6 bases and J by 8 bases; unmatched bases: 10. The CDR3 length is 14 residues. General study points: Zero-insertion analyses might be partly confounded by invariant T cells like MAIT and iNKT.

No donor was unhealthy or non-Caucasian. These data also formed part of another study, on yellow fever vaccine responses in identical twins.

This clonotype was obtained from a woman younger than 30 in good health. The sequencing input was CD4+ T cells sorted from blood. The J gene is TRBJ1-6, the V gene TRBV29-1; TRBD1 aligns across 7 bases. The DNA of the CDR3 is TGCAGCGTCAGGGTAGGGACAGTTGATTCACCCCTCCACTTT. Translating gives CSVRVGTVDSPLHF.